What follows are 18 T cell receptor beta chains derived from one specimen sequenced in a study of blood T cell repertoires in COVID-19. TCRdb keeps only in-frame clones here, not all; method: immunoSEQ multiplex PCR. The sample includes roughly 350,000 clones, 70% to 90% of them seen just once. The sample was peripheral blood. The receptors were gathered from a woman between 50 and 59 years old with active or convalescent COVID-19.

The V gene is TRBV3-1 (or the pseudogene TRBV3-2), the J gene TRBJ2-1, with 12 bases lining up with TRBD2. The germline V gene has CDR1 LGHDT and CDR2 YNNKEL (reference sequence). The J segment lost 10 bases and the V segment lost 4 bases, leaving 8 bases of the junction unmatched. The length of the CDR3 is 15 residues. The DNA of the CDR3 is TGTGCCAGCAGCCCGCTAGCGGGAGGGCCGCTAGAGCAGTTCTTC. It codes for CASSPLAGGPLEQFF.

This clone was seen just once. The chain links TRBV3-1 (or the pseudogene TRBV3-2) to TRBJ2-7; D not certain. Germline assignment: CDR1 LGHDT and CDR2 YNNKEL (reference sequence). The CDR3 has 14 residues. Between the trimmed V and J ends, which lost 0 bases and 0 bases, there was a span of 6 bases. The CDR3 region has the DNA TGTGCCAGCAGCCAAGATTCGGTCTCCTACGAGCAGTACTTC. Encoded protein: CASSQDSVSYEQYF.

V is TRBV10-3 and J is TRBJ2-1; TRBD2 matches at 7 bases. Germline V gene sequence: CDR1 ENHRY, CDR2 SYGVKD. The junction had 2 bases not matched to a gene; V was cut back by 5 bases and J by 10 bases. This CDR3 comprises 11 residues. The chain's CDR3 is CAISTSVEQFF. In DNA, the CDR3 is TGTGCCATCAGTACTAGCGTGGAGCAGTTCTTC.

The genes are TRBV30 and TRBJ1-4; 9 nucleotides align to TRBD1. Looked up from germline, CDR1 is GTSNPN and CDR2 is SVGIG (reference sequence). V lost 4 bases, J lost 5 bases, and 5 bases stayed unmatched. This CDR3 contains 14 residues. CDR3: CAWIATGGNEKLFF. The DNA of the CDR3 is TGTGCCTGGATCGCGACAGGGGGGAATGAAAAACTGTTTTTT.

The CDR3 spells CASSLVGSDEYF. The CDR3 DNA follows: TGCGCCAGCAGCTTGGTCGGCAGCGACGAGTACTTC. V is TRBV5-1 and J is TRBJ2-7; no reliable D call. The length of the CDR3 is 12 residues. Deletions cut 0 bases from V and 11 bases from J, with 12 bases between. Per germline, CDR1 SGHRS and CDR2 YFSETQ.

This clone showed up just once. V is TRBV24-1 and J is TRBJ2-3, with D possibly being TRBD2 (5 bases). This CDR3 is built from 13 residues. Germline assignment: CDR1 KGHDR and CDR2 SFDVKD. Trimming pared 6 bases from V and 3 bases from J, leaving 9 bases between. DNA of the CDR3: TGTGCCACCAGTTTACTAGGGACAGATACGCAGTATTTT. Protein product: CATSLLGTDTQYF.

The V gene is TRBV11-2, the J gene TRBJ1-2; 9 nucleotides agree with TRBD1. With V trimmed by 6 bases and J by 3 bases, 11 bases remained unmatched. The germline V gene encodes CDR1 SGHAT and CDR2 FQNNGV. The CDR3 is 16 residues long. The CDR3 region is CASRRPGTGLHYGYTF. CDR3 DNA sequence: TGTGCCAGCAGGCGCCCCGGGACAGGGCTCCACTATGGCTACACCTTC.

CDR3 loop: CASSVTRSSTDTQYF. The CDR3 nucleotides read TGTGCCAGCAGCGTAACGCGATCTAGCACAGATACGCAGTATTTT. The rearrangement uses TRBV9 and TRBJ2-3; unclear D gene. V was pared by 1 base and J by 0 bases, with 9 bases between. Germline loops: CDR1 SGDLS, CDR2 YYNGEE. The CDR3 has 15 amino acids.

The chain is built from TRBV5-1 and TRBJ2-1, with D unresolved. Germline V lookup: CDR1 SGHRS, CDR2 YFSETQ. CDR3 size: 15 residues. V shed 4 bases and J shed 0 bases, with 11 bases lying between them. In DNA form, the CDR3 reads TGCGCCAGCAGCGGCTCGGCGGTCTCCTACAATGAGCAGTTCTTC. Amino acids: CASSGSAVSYNEQFF.

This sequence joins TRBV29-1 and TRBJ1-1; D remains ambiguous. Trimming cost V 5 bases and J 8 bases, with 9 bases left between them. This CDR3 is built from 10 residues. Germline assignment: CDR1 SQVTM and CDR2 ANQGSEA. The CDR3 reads CSVRREEAFF. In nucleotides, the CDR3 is TGCAGCGTTCGTCGAGAAGAAGCTTTCTTT.

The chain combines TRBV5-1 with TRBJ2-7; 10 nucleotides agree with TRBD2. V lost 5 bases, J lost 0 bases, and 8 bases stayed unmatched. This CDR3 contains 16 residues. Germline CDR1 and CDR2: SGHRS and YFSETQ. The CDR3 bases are TGCGCCAGCAGGTCCCAACTAGCGGGGTCCTCCTACGAGCAGTACTTC. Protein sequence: CASRSQLAGSSYEQYF.

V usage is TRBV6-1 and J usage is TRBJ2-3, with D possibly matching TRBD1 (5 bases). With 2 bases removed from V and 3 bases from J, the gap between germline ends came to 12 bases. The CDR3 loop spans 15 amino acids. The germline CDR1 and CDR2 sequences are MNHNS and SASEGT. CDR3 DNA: TGTGCCAGCAGTGAACAGGGCCATAGGACAGATACGCAGTATTTT. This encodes CASSEQGHRTDTQYF.

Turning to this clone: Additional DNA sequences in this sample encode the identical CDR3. CDR3 region: CASSLDRYSYEQYF. CDR3 sequence (DNA): TGTGCCAGCAGCCTAGACCGGTACTCCTACGAGCAGTACTTC. This chain links TRBV7-2 with TRBJ2-7, with no clear D. CDR1 and CDR2 from the germline V gene are SGHTA and FQGNSA. CDR3 length: 14 residues. Trimming took off 5 bases at V and 0 bases at J, with 11 bases between the two ends.

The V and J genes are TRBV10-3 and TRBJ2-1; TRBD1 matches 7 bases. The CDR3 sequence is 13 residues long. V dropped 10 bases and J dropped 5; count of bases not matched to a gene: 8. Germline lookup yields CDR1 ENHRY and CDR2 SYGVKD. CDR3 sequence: CATRDSSNNEQFF. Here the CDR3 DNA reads TGTGCCACAAGGGACAGTTCAAACAATGAGCAGTTCTTC.

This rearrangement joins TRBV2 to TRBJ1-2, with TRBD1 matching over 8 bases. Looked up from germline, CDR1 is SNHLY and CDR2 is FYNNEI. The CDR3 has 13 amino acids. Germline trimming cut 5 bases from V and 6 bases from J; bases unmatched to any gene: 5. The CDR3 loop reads CASSHDRGDGYTF. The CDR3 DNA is TGTGCCAGCAGTCATGACAGGGGAGATGGCTACACCTTC.

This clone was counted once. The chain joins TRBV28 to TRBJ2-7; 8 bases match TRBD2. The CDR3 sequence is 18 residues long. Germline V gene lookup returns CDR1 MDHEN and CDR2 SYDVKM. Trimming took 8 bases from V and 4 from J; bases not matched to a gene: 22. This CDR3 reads CASSGQEGKSGSNYEQYF. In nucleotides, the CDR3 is TGTGCCAGCTCGGGACAAGAGGGAAAAAGCGGGAGTAATTACGAGCAGTACTTC.

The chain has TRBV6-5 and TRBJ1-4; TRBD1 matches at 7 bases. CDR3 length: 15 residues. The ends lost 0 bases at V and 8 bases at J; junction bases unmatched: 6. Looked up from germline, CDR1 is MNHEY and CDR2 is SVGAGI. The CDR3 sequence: CASSYSRDRREKLFF. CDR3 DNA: TGTGCCAGCAGTTACTCGAGGGACAGAAGGGAAAAACTGTTTTTT.

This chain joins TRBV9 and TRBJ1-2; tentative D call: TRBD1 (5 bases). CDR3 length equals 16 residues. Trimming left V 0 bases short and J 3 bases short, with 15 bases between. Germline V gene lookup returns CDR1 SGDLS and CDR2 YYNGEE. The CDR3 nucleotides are TGTGCCAGCAGCGTAGAGGGAGAGGGGAGGGACTATGGCTACACCTTC. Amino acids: CASSVEGEGRDYGYTF.